What follows are 18 T cell receptor beta chains derived from one specimen sequenced in a study of identical twins. TCRdb processed the 5' RACE reads anew with MiXCR; each CDR3 protein has one entry. The data contain approximately 590,000 distinct CDR3 sequences, approximately 9.6% of them seen just once; the ten biggest clones take up under 3.5%. These same data were also listed under a study on yellow fever vaccine responses in identical twins.

Sequencing input: PBMCs. These receptors all stem from a woman aged 18-29 years in good health.

This clonotype showed up just once. This sequence joins TRBV29-1 and TRBJ2-5; unclear D gene. Between the trimmed V and J ends, which lost 1 base and 4 bases, there was a span of 10 bases. CDR1 and CDR2 (germline): SQVTM, ANQGSEA. The CDR3 runs 13 residues. The CDR3 DNA reads as TGCAGCGTTGAAGGGGGTCGAGGAGAGACCCAGTACTTC. Translated, it gives CSVEGGRGETQYF.

This clonotype was seen many times. This chain uses TRBV20-1 with TRBJ2-3; D may be TRBD2 (5 bases). The CDR3 sequence is 15 residues long. The germline V gene encodes CDR1 DFQATT and CDR2 SNEGSKA (reference sequence). The germline V and J ends were trimmed by 5 bases and 8 bases, with 23 bases remaining between them. The CDR3 DNA reads as TGCAGTGCTGTAGACGGTCGGACTCCACCCCCTACGCAGTATTTT. It yields the protein CSAVDGRTPPPTQYF.

This chain joins TRBV2 and TRBJ1-4; D remains ambiguous. The germline V and J ends were trimmed by 7 bases and 8 bases, with 8 bases remaining between them. Germline values: CDR1 SNHLY, CDR2 FYNNEI. The CDR3 is 11 amino acids. The CDR3: CASNNREKLFF. The CDR3 DNA sequence: TGTGCCAGCAATAACAGAGAAAAACTGTTTTTT.

The chain has TRBV28 and TRBJ2-2, with 10 positions matching TRBD1. There are 15 residues in the CDR3. CDR1 and CDR2 (germline): MDHEN, SYDVKM. With 6 bases clipped from V and 0 bases from J, the junction kept 1 base outside the gene matches. CDR3 residues: CASRDRGTNTGELFF. The CDR3 bases are TGTGCCAGCAGGGACAGGGGGACGAACACCGGGGAGCTGTTTTTT.

This clonotype was counted at least ten times. The CDR3 DNA follows: TGTGCCAGCAGCCACGACAGGGCTGACACTGAAGCTTTCTTT. As protein: CASSHDRADTEAFF. The gene calls are TRBV3-1 and TRBJ1-1, with 7 bases fitting TRBD1. Trimming at V came to 3 bases and at J to 3 bases, leaving 4 bases not matched to a gene. CDR3 size: 14 residues. Germline loops: CDR1 LGHDT, CDR2 YNNKEL (reference sequence).

The chain couples TRBV5-5 to TRBJ2-1; weak D call: TRBD2 (5 bases). The CDR3 covers 12 residues. Trimming removed 0 bases from V and 13 bases from J, with 11 bases in between. Germline V gives CDR1 SGHKS, CDR2 YYEKEE (reference sequence). The DNA of the CDR3 is TGTGCCAGCAGCTTGGTGGCGGGTTCTCAGTTCTTC. Translating gives CASSLVAGSQFF.

This clonotype was seen a handful of times. J is TRBJ1-2 and V is TRBV10-3, with 11 nucleotides matching TRBD1. The V and J ends lost 3 bases and 7 bases, in that order; junction bases with no gene match: 7. The CDR3 contains 15 residues. The germline V gene encodes CDR1 ENHRY and CDR2 SYGVKD. The CDR3 nucleotides are TGTGCCATCAGTGACGAGGACAGGGGGCGTTTTGGCTACACCTTC. Encoded protein: CAISDEDRGRFGYTF.

This chain links TRBV2 with TRBJ2-2; D unclear. This CDR3 is 12 amino acids long. Trimming shortened V by 6 bases and J by 5 bases, and 7 bases separated the two germline ends. Germline CDR1 reads SNHLY; CDR2 reads FYNNEI. The chain's CDR3 is CASRLMTGELFF. The CDR3 nucleotides are TGTGCCAGCAGACTAATGACCGGGGAGCTGTTTTTT.

This clonotype has a handful of counts. The J gene is TRBJ2-7, the V gene TRBV7-9; D is ambiguous. Trimming left V 2 bases short and J 2 bases short, with 10 bases between. Germline lookup yields CDR1 SEHNR and CDR2 FQNEAQ (reference sequence). The CDR3 runs to 14 residues. The CDR3 reads CASSLQSNPYEQYF. For the CDR3, the DNA is TGTGCCAGCAGCTTACAATCGAACCCCTACGAGCAGTACTTC.

This clonotype came up a few times. The chain joins TRBV12-3 or TRBV12-4 to TRBJ2-3, with D tentatively TRBD2 (5 bases). This CDR3 has 15 residues. Trimming removed 7 bases at V and 6 bases at J, with 20 bases between. CDR3 sequence reads: CASTQSVNQRDTQYF. The DNA of the CDR3 is TGTGCCAGCACCCAGTCGGTCAACCAGCGGGATACGCAGTATTTT.

V is TRBV5-1 and J is TRBJ2-5, with D perhaps assigned TRBD1 or TRBD2 (5 bases each). The CDR3 totals 16 residues. The germline CDR1 and CDR2 sequences are SGHRS and YFSETQ. Trimming left V 0 bases short and J 2 bases short, with 14 bases between. The CDR3 loop is CASSLALRGSQETQYF. The CDR3 bases are TGCGCCAGCAGCTTGGCCCTGAGGGGCAGTCAAGAGACCCAGTACTTC.

The chain combines TRBV6-2 or TRBV6-3 with TRBJ1-3; D might be TRBD1 (5 bases). V lost 7 bases and J 8 bases, leaving 15 bases between the germline ends. This CDR3 spans 13 amino acids. Germline V gives CDR1 MNHEY, CDR2 SVGEGT. The CDR3 loop is CASISDSTDTIYF. The CDR3 coding sequence is TGTGCCAGCATTTCCGACAGCACGGACACCATATATTTT.

In this sample, this clonotype turned up many times. The gene calls are TRBV2 and TRBJ2-5; perhaps TRBD2 as D (5 bases). The CDR3 runs to 14 residues. The V end lost 10 bases, the J end lost 3 bases, and 18 bases lay between the germline ends. Germline loops: CDR1 SNHLY, CDR2 FYNNEI. The CDR3 spells CANKIGLMEETQYF. CDR3 coding DNA: TGTGCCAACAAGATAGGACTGATGGAAGAGACCCAGTACTTC.

This clonotype was observed a few times. The chain joins TRBV4-3 to TRBJ2-7; tentatively, D is TRBD1 (6 bases). Germline V gives CDR1 LGHNA, CDR2 YSLEER. This CDR3 is built from 15 residues. V lost 0 bases and J 4 bases, leaving 13 bases between the germline ends. CDR3 nucleotide sequence: TGCGCCAGCAGCCAAGATGGTCAGGGGTTATACGAGCAGTACTTC. As protein: CASSQDGQGLYEQYF.

This clonotype was found a few times. The J gene is TRBJ2-2, the V gene TRBV29-1; the D gene could be TRBD1 or TRBD2 (6 bases each). CDR1 and CDR2 from the germline V gene are SQVTM and ANQGSEA. This CDR3 has 14 residues. Trimming removed 5 bases from V and 6 bases from J, with 16 bases in between. The CDR3 spells CSVLPGGGSGELFF. As DNA, the CDR3 is TGCAGCGTTCTACCAGGAGGGGGATCCGGGGAGCTGTTTTTT.

This chain links TRBV11-1 with TRBJ2-4, with 13 bases aligning to TRBD2. The ends lost 5 bases at V and 6 bases at J; junction bases unmatched: 13. CDR3 size: 18 residues. Germline V gene lookup returns CDR1 SGHAT and CDR2 FQDESV (reference sequence). In DNA, the CDR3 is TGTGCCAGCAGCCCCCGGACTAGCGGGGGAGTTCTAAGAAACATTCAGTACTTC. Protein sequence: CASSPRTSGGVLRNIQYF.

The table lists this clonotype with a few counts. This chain joins TRBV7-8 and TRBJ2-1, with unresolved D. The CDR3 runs to 17 residues. Germline CDR1 and CDR2: SGHVS and FQNEAQ. V lost 5 bases and J 4 bases, leaving 21 bases between the germline ends. CDR3 coding DNA: TGTGCCAGCAGCCCCAGATTACTTTCGGTCGCTTACAATGAGCAGTTCTTC. Its translation: CASSPRLLSVAYNEQFF. Full variable domain (missing parts from reference TRBV7-8 and TRBJ2-1): GAGVSQSPRYKVAKRGQDVALRCDPISGHVSLFWYQQALGQGPEFLTYFQNEAQLDKSGLPSDRFFAERPEGSVSTLKIQRTQQEDSAVYLCASSPRLLSVAYNEQFFGPGTRLTVL.

Only a few counts were recorded for this clonotype. The chain joins TRBV6-1 to TRBJ1-6; 9 nucleotides agree with TRBD1. V was clipped by 6 bases and J by 7 bases; unmatched bases: 7. CDR3 length: 15 amino acids. CDR1 is MNHNS and CDR2 is SASEGT in the germline V gene. CDR3 amino acids: CASSRTGTGNSPLHF. DNA for the CDR3: TGTGCCAGCAGCCGTACCGGGACAGGGAATTCACCCCTCCACTTT.